This note documents a single T cell receptor beta chain sequence. This sample was included in a study of cytomegalovirus exposure and HLA in healthy donors. CDR1 and CDR2 (germline): LGHNA, YSLEER. The CDR3 consists of 14 residues. V gave up 0 bases and J gave up 3 bases, with 9 bases separating them. PCR primers comprised 60 Vbeta and 13 Jbeta primers. The method was immunoSEQ multiplex PCR; TCRdb's version includes in-frame clones alone and lacks a portion of them. Seen here are approximately 190,000 clones, 80% to 90% observed once, and the top ten hold 1.5% to 2%. The V call is TRBV4-3, the J call TRBJ2-7; possible D gene TRBD1, 6 bases. The specimen was PBMCs. The receptor comes from a man aged 35 to 55 in good health and CMV-seropositive. CDR3 loop: CASSQDQGSYEQYF. CDR3 nucleotide sequence: TGCGCCAGCAGCCAAGATCAGGGGAGCTACGAGCAGTACTTC.